The 18 T cell receptor beta chains below come from one sample, sequenced in a study of cytomegalovirus exposure and HLA in healthy donors. Both 60 Vbeta primers and 13 Jbeta primers went into the PCR. Profiling relied on immunoSEQ multiplex PCR, and the TCRdb table lists in-frame clones only, not all of them. The table records 95,000 to 150,000 clones, 75% to 80% of them present only once. Input material: PBMCs. The receptors derive from a woman aged 25-40 years in good health and CMV-seropositive.

CDR3 sequence: CASSFSGGAYEQYF. CDR3 coding DNA: TGTGCCAGCAGCTTCTCCGGGGGGGCCTACGAGCAGTACTTC. The J gene is TRBJ2-7, the V gene TRBV5-6; TRBD2 matches 8 bases. Germline trimming cut 2 bases from V and 2 bases from J; bases unmatched to any gene: 3. Germline CDR1 SGHDT, CDR2 YYEEEE. The CDR3 sequence is 14 residues long.

The chain combines TRBV4-2 with TRBJ1-2; weak D call: TRBD1 (6 bases). CDR3 size: 15 residues. V dropped 4 bases and J dropped 5 bases, with 17 bases sitting between them. Germline V gene sequence: CDR1 LGHNA, CDR2 YNFKEQ. The CDR3 nucleotides are TGTGCCAGCAGCCCCCAAGGACAGATTGGATATGGCTACACCTTC. Translated: CASSPQGQIGYGYTF.

The chain uses TRBV5-1 and TRBJ1-1; no clear D. The V gene lost 0 bases and the J gene lost 8 bases, with 8 bases spanning the gap. The germline V gene encodes CDR1 SGHRS and CDR2 YFSETQ. The CDR3 has 12 residues. CDR3 nucleotide sequence: TGCGCCAGCAGCTTGGCGTCCACAGAAGCTTTCTTT. Amino acid sequence: CASSLASTEAFF.

This chain connects TRBV27 to TRBJ2-7; D call uncertain. Per the germline V gene, CDR1 is MNHEY and CDR2 is SMNVEV (reference sequence). This CDR3 spans 13 amino acids. V shed 2 bases and J shed 6 bases, with 11 bases lying between them. CDR3 residues: CASSLNYRGEQYF. DNA for the CDR3: TGTGCCAGCAGTTTAAACTACCGCGGCGAGCAGTACTTC.

The V and J genes are TRBV5-6 and TRBJ1-1; D is unresolved. V was cut by 4 bases and J by 3 bases, with 7 bases left in between. This CDR3 has 12 residues. Germline loops: CDR1 SGHDT, CDR2 YYEEEE. CDR3 coding DNA: TGTGCCAGCAGCGGGCAGCACACTGAAGCTTTCTTT. Amino acid sequence: CASSGQHTEAFF.

As concerns this clone: At one of its ends the junction is not consistent with the germline gene, which may arise from a read error. The chain links TRBV5-1 to TRBJ1-1; perhaps TRBD1 as D (6 bases). The CDR3 loop spans 13 amino acids. Germline loops: CDR1 SGHRS, CDR2 YFSETQ. The CDR3 region has the DNA TGCGCCAGCAGCTCAGAATCCGGGACACCCATAATCTTT. It encodes CASSSESGTPIIF. Full variable domain (missing parts from reference TRBV5-1 and TRBJ1-1): KAGVTQTPRYLIKTRGQQVTLSCSPISGHRSVSWYQQTPGQGLQFLFEYFSETQRNKGNFPGRFSGRQFSNSRSEMNVSTLELGDSALYLCASSSESGTPIIFGQGTRLTVV.

The V call is TRBV5-6, the J call TRBJ2-2, with 8 bases matching TRBD1. Germline V lookup: CDR1 SGHDT, CDR2 YYEEEE. The CDR3 extends over 15 amino acids. Germline trimming cut 3 bases from V and 3 bases from J; bases unmatched to any gene: 4. The CDR3 sequence: CASSSTGDHTGELFF. The CDR3 coding sequence is TGTGCCAGCAGCTCGACAGGGGATCACACCGGGGAGCTGTTTTTT.

The chain uses TRBV5-1 and TRBJ2-1, with 13 bases aligning to TRBD2. Germline values: CDR1 SGHRS, CDR2 YFSETQ. V shed 1 base, J shed 9 bases, and the junction held 10 bases outside the gene matches. The CDR3 extends over 17 amino acids. CDR3 region: CASSLSPGLAGPGEQFF. The DNA of the CDR3 is TGCGCCAGCAGCTTGAGCCCGGGACTAGCGGGGCCCGGTGAGCAGTTCTTC.

The rearrangement links TRBV10-3 to TRBJ2-4, with D unclear. CDR1 and CDR2 from the germline V gene are ENHRY and SYGVKD. Trimming removed 3 bases at V and 9 bases at J, with 15 bases between. The CDR3 sequence is 14 residues long. The CDR3: CAISEPRAAGIQYF. The CDR3 nucleotides read TGTGCCATCAGTGAACCGCGCGCCGCCGGCATTCAGTACTTC.

The chain is built from TRBV19 and TRBJ1-3; the D is unclear. With 8 bases removed from V and 0 bases from J, the gap between germline ends came to 8 bases. There are 13 residues in the CDR3. CDR1 and CDR2 (germline): LNHDA, SQIVND (reference sequence). The CDR3 spells CASARDSGNTIYF. The DNA of the CDR3 is TGTGCCAGTGCCCGCGACTCTGGAAACACCATATATTTT.

The chain uses TRBV19 and TRBJ2-2, with 10 bases that match TRBD2. Losses at the gene ends were 5 bases for V and 5 bases for J; bases not matched to a gene: 14. The length of the CDR3 is 18 residues. Germline V lookup: CDR1 LNHDA, CDR2 SQIVND (reference sequence). Written as DNA, the CDR3 is TGTGCCAGTAGTTGGGTAGCGGGGGGCCTCCCGAGGACCGGGGAGCTGTTTTTT. Translating it yields CASSWVAGGLPRTGELFF.

The count of this clone is one. The chain links TRBV5-1 to TRBJ2-7; 8 nucleotides align to TRBD1. CDR1 and CDR2 (germline): SGHRS, YFSETQ. CDR3 length: 15 residues. With 4 bases clipped from V and 3 bases from J, the junction kept 9 bases outside the gene matches. CDR3 nucleotides: TGCGCCAGCAGCCCCGACGGGACAGGTTACTACGAGCAGTACTTC. As protein: CASSPDGTGYYEQYF. The whole variable domain, remainder taken from reference TRBV5-1 and TRBJ2-7, is KAGVTQTPRYLIKTRGQQVTLSCSPISGHRSVSWYQQTPGQGLQFLFEYFSETQRNKGNFPGRFSGRQFSNSRSEMNVSTLELGDSALYLCASSPDGTGYYEQYFGPGTRLTVT.

This rearrangement joins TRBV5-1 to TRBJ2-7, with TRBD1 identical over 7 bases. The CDR3 is made up of 12 amino acids. V gave up 6 bases and J gave up 5 bases; unmatched junction bases: 5. In germline, CDR1 is SGHRS, CDR2 YFSETQ. CDR3 DNA sequence: TGCGCCAGCAAATACGGACAGGACGAGCAGTACTTC. The encoded protein is CASKYGQDEQYF.

V is TRBV7-2 and J is TRBJ1-2, with D uncertain. V lost 5 bases to trimming and J lost 0 bases, with 7 bases between them. This CDR3 has 13 residues. Germline CDR1 and CDR2: SGHTA and FQGNSA. This CDR3 reads CASSPHSNYGYTF. In DNA form, the CDR3 reads TGTGCCAGCAGCCCACATTCTAACTATGGCTACACCTTC.

The V call is TRBV21-1, the J call TRBJ1-5; TRBD1 is taken as the D call from the table, unchecked against the DNA. TRBV21-1 is a recognized pseudogene. The CDR3 is made up of 15 amino acids. This CDR3 is CASSKRTAFNQPQHF. For the CDR3, the DNA is TGTGCCAGCAGCAAAAGAACAGCCTTCAATCAGCCCCAGCATTTT.

The V gene is TRBV5-4, the J gene TRBJ2-5; TRBD2 matches 7 bases. The end of the DNA aligns better with TRBJ2-7, so the J call may be wrong. From germline, CDR1 is SGHNT and CDR2 YYREEE (reference sequence). This CDR3 region has 15 residues. The CDR3 region has the DNA TGTGCCAGCAGCCCCGGGACTACCAGCTCCTACGAGCAGTACTTC. Protein: CASSPGTTSSYEQYF.

The chain recombines TRBV7-2 with TRBJ2-1, with D maybe TRBD2 (7 bases). The CDR3 has 16 amino acids. The ends were cut back, 2 bases at V and 4 bases at J, with 15 bases in the middle. CDR1 and CDR2 from the germline V gene are SGHTA and FQGNSA. The CDR3 loop reads CASSLRAGARYNEQFF. The CDR3 region has the DNA TGTGCCAGCAGCTTACGGGCGGGGGCCCGATACAATGAGCAGTTCTTC. The full variable domain, in which reference TRBV7-2 and TRBJ2-1 provide the parts outside the CDR3, is GAGVSQSPSNKVTEKGKDVELRCDPISGHTALYWYRQSLGQGLEFLIYFQGNSAPDKSGLPSDRFSAERTGGSVSTLTIQRTQQEDSAVYLCASSLRAGARYNEQFFGPGTRLTVL.

V is TRBV6-5 and J is TRBJ2-3, with D possibly TRBD1 on 5 matching bases. V gave up 3 bases and J gave up 2 bases, with 12 bases separating them. Per germline, CDR1 MNHEY and CDR2 SVGAGI. This CDR3 contains 15 residues. The DNA of the CDR3 is TGTGCCAGCAGTTATGACAGACGGCACACAGATACGCAGTATTTT. It specifies CASSYDRRHTDTQYF.